The 29 T cell receptor beta chains in this list originate from one sample, sequenced in a study of T-cell memory formation after mild COVID-19. TCRdb independently ran MiXCR on the 5' RACE reads; one entry per CDR3 protein. The sample consists of fewer than 95,000 distinct CDR3 sequences, less than 15% of them appearing once. The sample consisted of PBMCs or a T cell subset sorted from them (not recorded which). The receptor set was obtained from an adult woman who had mild COVID-19 (a few samples of this study predate the infection). Cell type and time point are not known.

This clonotype came up a few times. The V call is TRBV6-5, the J call TRBJ2-7; no firm D call. Germline loops: CDR1 MNHEY, CDR2 SVGAGI. The CDR3 has 13 residues. With 2 bases removed from V and 6 bases from J, the gap between germline ends came to 11 bases. The chain's CDR3 is CASSYGRTGEQYF. In DNA, the CDR3 is TGTGCCAGCAGTTACGGACGGACGGGCGAGCAGTACTTC.

The CDR3 DNA reads TGTGCCAGCAGCAAGGGGACTAGCGGGGGCGCAGATACGCAGTATTTT. It encodes CASSKGTSGGADTQYF. This chain connects TRBV7-9 to TRBJ2-3; TRBD2 matches 14 bases. Germline assignment: CDR1 SEHNR and CDR2 FQNEAQ (reference sequence). The CDR3 length is 16 residues. V was clipped by 5 bases and J by 4 bases; unmatched bases: 5.

This clonotype was detected many times. This chain connects TRBV20-1 to TRBJ2-7; TRBD1 aligns across 8 bases. The CDR3 contains 13 residues. After removal of 5 bases from V and 1 base from J, the junction contained 4 bases not matched to a gene. The germline CDR1 and CDR2 sequences are DFQATT and SNEGSKA (reference sequence). The CDR3 sequence is CSAVWDRSYEQYF. The CDR3 DNA sequence: TGCAGTGCTGTCTGGGACAGGTCCTACGAGCAGTACTTC.

The chain combines TRBV20-1 with TRBJ2-3; TRBD2 is a possible D gene (6 bases). With 2 bases removed from V and 0 bases from J, the gap between germline ends came to 15 bases. Germline V lookup: CDR1 DFQATT, CDR2 SNEGSKA (reference sequence). The CDR3 runs 16 residues. The CDR3 DNA sequence: TGCAGTGCTAGAAATAAAGCCGGGACTAGCACAGATACGCAGTATTTT. As protein: CSARNKAGTSTDTQYF.

CDR3 nucleotides: TGCAGTGCTAGCTCCCGTGGGGGCGTCTATGGCTACACCTTC. Its translation is CSASSRGGVYGYTF. The chain employs TRBV20-1 and TRBJ1-2, with D tentatively TRBD1 (6 bases). Per the germline V gene, CDR1 is DFQATT and CDR2 is SNEGSKA (reference sequence). V gave up 3 bases and J gave up 4 bases, with 15 bases separating them. The CDR3 length is 14 residues.

This clonotype was found a few times. The chain uses TRBV20-1 and TRBJ2-7, with D perhaps matching TRBD2 (6 bases). The CDR3 loop spans 14 amino acids. The germline V gene has CDR1 DFQATT and CDR2 SNEGSKA (reference sequence). Between the trimmed V and J ends, which lost 5 bases and 7 bases, there was a span of 21 bases. CDR3 nucleotides: TGCAGTGCTCCGGTCGGAGGGGCTTCGAGAGAGCAGTACTTC. Its protein product is CSAPVGGASREQYF.

This clonotype was seen a handful of times. This rearrangement joins TRBV6-2 or TRBV6-3 to TRBJ1-3, with D unclear. With 2 bases removed from V and 0 bases from J, the gap between germline ends came to 11 bases. CDR1 and CDR2 (germline): MNHEY, SVGEGT. The CDR3 has 16 residues. CDR3 sequence reads: CASSYLGPSSGNTIYF. In DNA, the CDR3 is TGTGCCAGCAGTTACCTGGGTCCCAGCTCTGGAAACACCATATATTTT.

As to this clonotype: The junction does not match germline at one end; this may be a read error. This chain joins TRBV6-5 and TRBJ1-2, with a possible D match to TRBD1 (5 bases). Germline V gene sequence: CDR1 MNHEY, CDR2 SVGAGI. CDR3 length: 15 amino acids. DNA of the CDR3: TGTGCCAGAAGTTACGGTGCGGACACCAACTATGGCTACACCTTC. Translation: CARSYGADTNYGYTF.

The chain has TRBV10-3 and TRBJ2-7; weak D call: TRBD2 (5 bases). The CDR3 length is 14 residues. CDR1 ENHRY and CDR2 SYGVKD come from the germline V gene. V was clipped by 5 bases and J by 0 bases, with 11 bases between them. CDR3 DNA sequence: TGTGCCATCAGTAAGGACTCTTTCTCCTACGAGCAGTACTTC. Its translation is CAISKDSFSYEQYF.

This clonotype was recorded a few times. V gene TRBV20-1 combines with J gene TRBJ2-7; unclear D gene. Trimming cost V 4 bases and J 6 bases, with 10 bases left between them. Looked up from germline, CDR1 is DFQATT and CDR2 is SNEGSKA (reference sequence). There are 11 residues in the CDR3. The CDR3 nucleotides read TGCAGTGCTACGCGACCTGGCGAGCAGTACTTC. This codes for CSATRPGEQYF.

V is TRBV6-6 and J is TRBJ2-1; TRBD2 agrees at 7 bases. Germline assignment: CDR1 MNHNY and CDR2 SVGAGI (reference sequence). There are 14 residues in the CDR3. V was pared by 2 bases and J by 5 bases, with 3 bases of the junction left unmatched. The CDR3 DNA follows: TGTGCCAGCAGTTACCGGCTAGCGGACAATGAGCAGTTCTTC. Translated, it gives CASSYRLADNEQFF.

V usage is TRBV29-1 and J usage is TRBJ2-7, with 7 nucleotides matching TRBD2. V shed 1 base, J shed 3 bases, and the junction held 0 bases outside the gene matches. CDR3 length: 12 amino acids. CDR1 and CDR2 (germline): SQVTM, ANQGSEA. For the CDR3, the DNA is TGCAGCGTTGAAGCGGGAGGCTACGAGCAGTACTTC. Translation: CSVEAGGYEQYF.

The sample holds a few counts of this clonotype. V usage is TRBV9 and J usage is TRBJ2-3; D uncertain. Germline V gene lookup returns CDR1 SGDLS and CDR2 YYNGEE. The CDR3 runs to 14 residues. Trimming took off 4 bases at V and 6 bases at J, with 15 bases between the two ends. The CDR3 loop reads CASSPQDGPDTQYF. The CDR3 nucleotides read TGTGCCAGCAGCCCCCAGGATGGTCCGGATACGCAGTATTTT.

This clonotype was counted only a few times. The chain links TRBV5-6 to TRBJ2-7, with 9 nucleotides matching TRBD1. CDR3 length: 16 residues. J was trimmed by 1 base and V by 3 bases; bases with no gene match: 8. Germline-derived CDR1 and CDR2 are SGHDT and YYEEEE. In DNA form, the CDR3 reads TGTGCCAGCAGCTGGACAGGGGTTGGTTTGTCCTACGAGCAGTACTTC. Encoded protein: CASSWTGVGLSYEQYF.

This clonotype has more than one count but fewer than ten. The CDR3 region has the DNA TGTGCCAGCAATCCCGGGGGACTGAACACTGAAGCTTTCTTT. Its protein product is CASNPGGLNTEAFF. The rearrangement joins TRBV12-3 or TRBV12-4 to TRBJ1-1; a weak D match, TRBD1 (5 bases). The CDR3 sequence is 14 residues long. V dropped 7 bases and J dropped 0 bases, with 12 bases sitting between them.

This clonotype was seen a handful of times. The CDR3 nucleotides read TGTGCCAGCAAAGTAAGCGGGGCCGGGGAGCTGTTTTTT. Protein sequence: CASKVSGAGELFF. The chain is built from TRBV12-3 or TRBV12-4 and TRBJ2-2, with 7 bases lining up with TRBD2. The CDR3 loop spans 13 amino acids. V lost 7 bases, J lost 6 bases, and 5 bases stayed unmatched.

There are a few counts of this clonotype. This chain joins TRBV11-2 and TRBJ1-2; D may be TRBD1 (6 bases). This CDR3 comprises 14 residues. Between the trimmed V and J ends, which lost 5 bases and 4 bases, there was a span of 14 bases. Per the germline V gene, CDR1 is SGHAT and CDR2 is FQNNGV. The CDR3 DNA follows: TGTGCCAGCAGCCCTGGAACAGGGTTCTATGGCTACACCTTC. Translation gives CASSPGTGFYGYTF. Together with reference TRBV11-2 and TRBJ1-2, the CDR3 gives the full variable domain: EAGVAQSPRYKIIEKRQSVAFWCNPISGHATLYWYQQILGQGPKLLIQFQNNGVVDDSQLPKDRFSAERLKGVDSTLKIQPAKLEDSAVYLCASSPGTGFYGYTFGSGTRLTVV.

This clonotype was found a few times. V usage is TRBV7-8 and J usage is TRBJ2-3; D perhaps matches TRBD2 (5 bases). V was cut by 1 base and J by 6 bases, with 8 bases left in between. The CDR3 contains 13 residues. The germline V gene has CDR1 SGHVS and CDR2 FQNEAQ. The CDR3 nucleotides are TGTGCCAGCAGCTTAGTTACTAGGGATACGCAGTATTTT. Translating gives CASSLVTRDTQYF.

This clonotype has more than one count but fewer than ten. The chain carries TRBV20-1 and TRBJ2-1; TRBD2 aligns across 8 bases. The CDR3 is 13 amino acids. Germline lookup yields CDR1 DFQATT and CDR2 SNEGSKA (reference sequence). V lost 7 bases and J lost 3; bases outside the gene matches: 5. The CDR3 DNA sequence: TGCAGTGTTAACGGGAGGGTCTACAATGAGCAGTTCTTC. It encodes CSVNGRVYNEQFF.

This clonotype was observed a handful of times. V and J are TRBV6-5 and TRBJ2-7, with 7 nucleotides matching TRBD1. J was trimmed by 5 bases and V by 1 base; bases with no gene match: 8. This CDR3 spans 15 amino acids. Germline CDR1 and CDR2: MNHEY and SVGAGI. DNA of the CDR3: TGTGCCAGCAGTTACTTACAGGGGTTGGGCGACGAGCAGTACTTC. It is translated as CASSYLQGLGDEQYF.

The rearrangement joins TRBV5-6 to TRBJ2-5; 9 bases are shared with TRBD1. V gave up 4 bases and J gave up 5 bases; unmatched junction bases: 6. The CDR3 covers 14 residues. Germline values: CDR1 SGHDT, CDR2 YYEEEE. The CDR3 sequence is CASSPGQGRETQYF. The DNA of the CDR3 is TGTGCCAGCAGCCCTGGACAGGGGCGGGAGACCCAGTACTTC.

CDR3 DNA: TGTGCCAGCGGATTGGAGGGGATGGCCGGGGAGCTGTTTTTT. Translated: CASGLEGMAGELFF. The chain has TRBV12-3 or TRBV12-4 and TRBJ2-2; a weak D match, TRBD2 (6 bases). V lost 8 bases to trimming and J lost 6 bases, with 16 bases between them. The length of the CDR3 is 14 residues.

The genes are TRBV7-9 and TRBJ2-1; 10 positions agree with TRBD2. Trimming at V came to 3 bases and at J to 5 bases, leaving 7 bases not matched to a gene. Germline V lookup: CDR1 SEHNR, CDR2 FQNEAQ (reference sequence). The CDR3 is 16 residues long. The CDR3 DNA is TGTGCCAGCAGCTTTTTTCTAGCGGGAGCAGACAATGAGCAGTTCTTC. It yields the protein CASSFFLAGADNEQFF.

The chain uses TRBV12-3 or TRBV12-4 and TRBJ1-1; TRBD1 matches 7 bases. V lost 4 bases and J lost 6; bases outside the gene matches: 5. The CDR3 contains 13 residues. CDR3 sequence (DNA): TGTGCCAGCAGTTCGACGGACAGGCCTGAAGCTTTCTTT. Translation gives CASSSTDRPEAFF.

This clonotype was counted a few times. The rearrangement uses TRBV2 and TRBJ1-2, with TRBD1 matching 9 bases. The germline CDR1 and CDR2 sequences are SNHLY and FYNNEI. CDR3 length: 15 residues. V lost 6 bases to trimming and J lost 4 bases; unmatched junction nucleotides: 9. The CDR3 nucleotides read TGTGCCAGCAGCCCCACAGGGGGCCCCCCCTATGGCTACACCTTC. Protein sequence: CASSPTGGPPYGYTF.

The chain joins TRBV29-1 to TRBJ2-1; D unclear. The CDR3 loop spans 15 amino acids. Between the trimmed V and J ends, which lost 3 bases and 0 bases, there was a span of 12 bases. Looked up from germline, CDR1 is SQVTM and CDR2 is ANQGSEA. The CDR3 spells CSVDGAESSYNEQFF. The CDR3 bases are TGCAGCGTTGATGGTGCCGAGAGCTCCTACAATGAGCAGTTCTTC.

This clonotype appeared a few times. CDR3 protein: CASSPSPLVNTEAFF. As DNA, the CDR3 is TGTGCCAGCAGCCCTAGTCCCTTGGTGAACACTGAAGCTTTCTTT. The rearrangement joins TRBV12-3 or TRBV12-4 to TRBJ1-1; D gene unclear. Trimming cost V 6 bases and J 0 bases, with 14 bases left between them. The CDR3 contains 15 residues.

This clonotype was detected a few times. This chain connects TRBV21-1 to TRBJ1-1. TRBV21-1 is described as a pseudogene. CDR3 length: 16 amino acids. The CDR3 reads CASSTLVPGPRTEAFF. The CDR3 coding sequence is TGTGCCAGCAGCACTCTAGTTCCAGGGCCCAGGACTGAAGCTTTCTTT.

The chain links TRBV20-1 to TRBJ2-7, with D possibly being TRBD1 or TRBD2 (5 bases each). The CDR3 spans 14 residues. Trimming removed 1 base from V and 3 bases from J, with 13 bases in between. In germline, CDR1 is DFQATT, CDR2 SNEGSKA (reference sequence). DNA for the CDR3: TGCAGTGCTAGAGTGGGGACCCCTTTCTACGAGCAGTACTTC. Amino acids: CSARVGTPFYEQYF.